Included here is one T cell receptor beta chain sequence, with context. Per the original methods: For nucleated cells, counts were estimated from reference gene primer amplification. Generated by immunoSEQ multiplex PCR, the TCRdb table keeps only in-frame clones and is missing some. V and J calls and clone size are copied from that table; D and trimming were computed from the DNA. The sample includes about 180,000 clones, about 84% of them seen just once. Cohort 3 donors were reported recovered after two negative PCRs, clearance, or symptom resolution. CDR1 LGHDT and CDR2 YNNKEL come from the germline V gene (reference sequence). With 0 bases clipped from V and 7 bases from J, the junction kept 12 bases outside the gene matches. The CDR3 extends over 16 amino acids. This sample is part of a study of blood T cell repertoires in COVID-19. Study details: Sample material is recorded as cDNA or gDNA derived from T cells, B-cell-depleted T cells, or PBMCs.

This sequence joins TRBV3-1 (or the pseudogene TRBV3-2) and TRBJ2-7; the match to TRBD2 covers 7 bases. The TCR was taken from a woman aged 30 to 39 who had recovered from COVID-19. Specimen: PBMCs or T cells enriched from blood (not recorded which). Here the CDR3 reads CASSQDSGWTRREQYF. DNA for the CDR3: TGTGCCAGCAGCCAAGATTCTGGTTGGACTAGGAGGGAGCAGTACTTC.